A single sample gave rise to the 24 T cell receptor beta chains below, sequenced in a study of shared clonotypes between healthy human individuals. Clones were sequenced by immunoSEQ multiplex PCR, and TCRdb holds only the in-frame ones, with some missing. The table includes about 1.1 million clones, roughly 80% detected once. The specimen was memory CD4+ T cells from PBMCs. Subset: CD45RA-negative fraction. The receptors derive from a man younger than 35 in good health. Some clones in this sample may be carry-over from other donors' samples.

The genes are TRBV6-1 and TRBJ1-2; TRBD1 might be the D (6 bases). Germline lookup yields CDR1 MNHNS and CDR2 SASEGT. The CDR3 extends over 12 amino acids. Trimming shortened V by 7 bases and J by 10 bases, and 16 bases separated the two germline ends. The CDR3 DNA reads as TGTGCCAGCAACAGGGCTAGCGGTTTCTACACCTTC. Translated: CASNRASGFYTF.

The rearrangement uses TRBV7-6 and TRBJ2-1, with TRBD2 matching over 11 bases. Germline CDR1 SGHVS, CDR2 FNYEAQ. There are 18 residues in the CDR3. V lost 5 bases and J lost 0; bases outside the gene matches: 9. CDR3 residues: CASSRLGTSGSSYNEQFF. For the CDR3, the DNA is TGTGCCAGCAGCCGACTAGGGACTAGCGGTAGCTCCTACAATGAGCAGTTCTTC. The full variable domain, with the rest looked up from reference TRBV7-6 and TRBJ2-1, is GAGVSQSPRYKVTKRGQDVALRCDPISGHVSLYWYRQALGQGPEFLTYFNYEAQQDKSGLPNDRFSAERPEGSISTLTIQRTEQRDSAMYRCASSRLGTSGSSYNEQFFGPGTRLTVL.

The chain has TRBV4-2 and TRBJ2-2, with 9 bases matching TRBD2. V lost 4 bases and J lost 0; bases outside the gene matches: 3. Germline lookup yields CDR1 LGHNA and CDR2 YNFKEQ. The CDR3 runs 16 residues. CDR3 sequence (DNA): TGTGCCAGCAGCCCACGACTAGCGGCGAACACCGGGGAGCTGTTTTTT. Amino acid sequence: CASSPRLAANTGELFF.

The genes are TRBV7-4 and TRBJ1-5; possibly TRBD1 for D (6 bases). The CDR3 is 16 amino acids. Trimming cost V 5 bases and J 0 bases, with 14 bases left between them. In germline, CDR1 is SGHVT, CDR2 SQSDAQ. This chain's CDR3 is CASSPRGGYSNQPQHF. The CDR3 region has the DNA TGTGCCAGCAGCCCAAGGGGGGGTTATAGCAATCAGCCCCAGCATTTT.

DNA for the CDR3: TGTGCCAGCAGCTTATTCGGCGGTGGAGAGACCCAGTACTTC. Amino acids: CASSLFGGGETQYF. This chain joins TRBV7-9 and TRBJ2-5; no firm D call. CDR3 length: 14 residues. V shed 2 bases and J shed 4 bases, with 11 bases lying between them. Germline values: CDR1 SEHNR, CDR2 FQNEAQ (reference sequence).

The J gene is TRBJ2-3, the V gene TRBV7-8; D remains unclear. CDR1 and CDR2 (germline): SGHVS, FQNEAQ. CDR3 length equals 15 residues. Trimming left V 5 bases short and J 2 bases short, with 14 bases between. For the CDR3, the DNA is TGTGCCAGCAGCCTCCGTTGGACCTCCACAGATACGCAGTATTTT. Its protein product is CASSLRWTSTDTQYF.

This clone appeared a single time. The CDR3 here is CASSDPGQGRNTIYF. The DNA of the CDR3 is TGTGCCAGCAGCGACCCGGGACAGGGGAGAAACACCATATATTTT. The chain is built from TRBV5-4 and TRBJ1-3; the match to TRBD1 covers 10 bases. After removal of 4 bases from V and 5 bases from J, the junction contained 6 bases not matched to a gene. CDR1 SGHNT and CDR2 YYREEE come from the germline V gene (reference sequence). The CDR3 is 15 residues long.

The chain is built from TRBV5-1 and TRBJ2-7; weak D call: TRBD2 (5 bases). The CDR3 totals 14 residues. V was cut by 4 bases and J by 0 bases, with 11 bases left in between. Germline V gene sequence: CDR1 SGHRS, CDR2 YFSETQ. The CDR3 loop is CASSPSRDSYEQYF. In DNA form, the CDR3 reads TGCGCCAGCAGCCCCTCGAGGGACTCCTACGAGCAGTACTTC.

CDR3 amino acids: CASSRGGENGYTF. Written as DNA, the CDR3 is TGTGCCAGCAGTCGAGGGGGGGAGAATGGCTACACCTTC. This chain links TRBV28 with TRBJ1-2, with TRBD1 as a possible D gene (6 bases). V was pared by 5 bases and J by 6 bases, with 13 bases between. The CDR3 has 13 residues. The germline V gene encodes CDR1 MDHEN and CDR2 SYDVKM.

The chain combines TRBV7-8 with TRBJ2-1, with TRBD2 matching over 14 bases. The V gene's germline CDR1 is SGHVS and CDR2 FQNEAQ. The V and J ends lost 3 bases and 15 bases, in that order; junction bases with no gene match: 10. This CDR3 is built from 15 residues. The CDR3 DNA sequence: TGTGCCAGCAGCTTCTCCAGACTAGCGGGAGGGAGGTGGTTCTTC. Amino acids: CASSFSRLAGGRWFF.

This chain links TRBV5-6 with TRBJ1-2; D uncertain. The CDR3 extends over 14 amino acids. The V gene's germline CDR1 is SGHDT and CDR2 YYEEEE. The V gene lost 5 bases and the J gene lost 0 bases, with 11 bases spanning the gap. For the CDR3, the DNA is TGTGCCAGCAGTTTTTCCTCGGCTAACTATGGCTACACCTTC. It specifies CASSFSSANYGYTF.

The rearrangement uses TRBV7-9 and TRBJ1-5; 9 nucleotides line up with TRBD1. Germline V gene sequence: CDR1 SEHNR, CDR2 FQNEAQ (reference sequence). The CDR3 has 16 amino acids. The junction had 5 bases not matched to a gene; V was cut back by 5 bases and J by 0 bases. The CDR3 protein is CASSPDRGGSNQPQHF. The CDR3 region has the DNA TGTGCCAGCAGCCCGGACAGGGGAGGTAGCAATCAGCCCCAGCATTTT. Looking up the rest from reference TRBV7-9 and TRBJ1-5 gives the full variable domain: DTGVSQNPRHKITKRGQNVTFRCDPISEHNRLYWYRQTLGQGPEFLTYFQNEAQLEKSRLLSDRFSAERPKGSFSTLEIQRTEQGDSAMYLCASSPDRGGSNQPQHFGDGTRLSIL.

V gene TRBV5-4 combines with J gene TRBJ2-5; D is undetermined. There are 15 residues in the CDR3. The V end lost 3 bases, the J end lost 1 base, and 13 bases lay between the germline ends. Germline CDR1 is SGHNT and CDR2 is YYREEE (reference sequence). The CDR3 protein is CASSSSSPVQETQYF. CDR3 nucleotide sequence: TGTGCCAGCAGCTCCTCGAGTCCAGTCCAAGAGACCCAGTACTTC.

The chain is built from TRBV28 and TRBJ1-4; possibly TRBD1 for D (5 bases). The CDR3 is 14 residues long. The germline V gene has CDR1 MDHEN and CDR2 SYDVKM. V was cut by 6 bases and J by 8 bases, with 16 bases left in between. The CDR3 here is CASRVGGEGEKLFF. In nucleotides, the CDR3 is TGTGCCAGCAGGGTGGGGGGGGAAGGCGAAAAACTGTTTTTT. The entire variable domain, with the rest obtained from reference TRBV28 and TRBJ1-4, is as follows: DVKVTQSSRYLVKRTGEKVFLECVQDMDHENMFWYRQDPGLGLRLIYFSYDVKMKEKGDIPEGYSVSREKKERFSLILESASTNQTSMYLCASRVGGEGEKLFFGSGTQLSVL.

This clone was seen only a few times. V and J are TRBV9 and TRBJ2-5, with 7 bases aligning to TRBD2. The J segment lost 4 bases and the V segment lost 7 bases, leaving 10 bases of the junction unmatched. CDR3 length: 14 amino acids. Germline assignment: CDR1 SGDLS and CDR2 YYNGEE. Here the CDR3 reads CASGGGASGETQYF. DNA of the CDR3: TGTGCCAGCGGCGGGGGTGCTAGCGGAGAGACCCAGTACTTC.

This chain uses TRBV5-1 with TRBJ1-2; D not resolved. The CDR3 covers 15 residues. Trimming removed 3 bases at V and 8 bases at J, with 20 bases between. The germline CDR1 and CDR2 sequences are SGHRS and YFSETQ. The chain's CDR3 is CASSSSRRGSSGYTF. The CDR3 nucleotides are TGCGCCAGCAGCTCCAGTCGACGGGGATCTTCGGGCTACACCTTC.

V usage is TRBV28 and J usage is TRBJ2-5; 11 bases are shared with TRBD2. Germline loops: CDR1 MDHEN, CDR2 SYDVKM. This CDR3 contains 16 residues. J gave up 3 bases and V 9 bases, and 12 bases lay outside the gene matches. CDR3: CASLTIAGGRKETQYF. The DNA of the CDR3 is TGTGCCAGTTTAACCATAGCGGGAGGGCGGAAAGAGACCCAGTACTTC.

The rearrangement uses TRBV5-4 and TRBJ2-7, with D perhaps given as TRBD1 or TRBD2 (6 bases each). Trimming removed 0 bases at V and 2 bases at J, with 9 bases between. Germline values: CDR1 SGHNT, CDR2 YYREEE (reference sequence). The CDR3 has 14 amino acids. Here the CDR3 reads CASSLAGAPYEQYF. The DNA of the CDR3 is TGTGCCAGCAGCTTGGCGGGGGCCCCCTACGAGCAGTACTTC.

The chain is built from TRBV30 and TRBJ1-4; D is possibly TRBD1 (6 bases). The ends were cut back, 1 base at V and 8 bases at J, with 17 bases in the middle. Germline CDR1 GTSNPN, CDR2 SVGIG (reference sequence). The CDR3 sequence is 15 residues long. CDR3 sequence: CAWSGPGGRSEKLFF. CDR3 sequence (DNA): TGTGCCTGGAGTGGCCCCGGGGGCCGCTCCGAAAAACTGTTTTTT.

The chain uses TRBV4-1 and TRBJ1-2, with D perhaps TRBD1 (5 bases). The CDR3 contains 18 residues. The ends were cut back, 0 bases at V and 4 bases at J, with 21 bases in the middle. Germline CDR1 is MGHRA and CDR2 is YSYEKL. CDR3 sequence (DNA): TGCGCCAGCAGCCAAGATACCTCCCCACGCAGGGCCTCCTATGGCTACACCTTC. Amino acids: CASSQDTSPRRASYGYTF.

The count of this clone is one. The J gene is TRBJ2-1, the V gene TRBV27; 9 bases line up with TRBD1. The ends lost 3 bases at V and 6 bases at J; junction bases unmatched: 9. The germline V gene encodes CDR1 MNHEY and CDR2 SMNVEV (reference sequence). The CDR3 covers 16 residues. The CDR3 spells CASSFREPDRGNEQFF. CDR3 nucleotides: TGTGCCAGCAGTTTTCGGGAACCGGACAGGGGCAATGAGCAGTTCTTC.

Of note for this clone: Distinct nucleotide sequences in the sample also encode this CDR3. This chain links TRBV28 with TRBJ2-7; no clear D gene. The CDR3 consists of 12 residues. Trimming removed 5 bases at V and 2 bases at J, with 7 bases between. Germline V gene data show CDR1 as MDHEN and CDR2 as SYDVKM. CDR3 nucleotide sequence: TGTGCCAGCAGTAGGCAGGCCTACGAGCAGTACTTC. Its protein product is CASSRQAYEQYF.

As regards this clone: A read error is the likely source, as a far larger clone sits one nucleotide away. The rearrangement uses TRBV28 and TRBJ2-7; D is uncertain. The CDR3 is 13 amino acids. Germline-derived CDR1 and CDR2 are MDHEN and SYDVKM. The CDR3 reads CVSSGTASYEQYF. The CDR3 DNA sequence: TGTGTCAGCAGTGGAACAGCATCCTACGAGCAGTACTTC. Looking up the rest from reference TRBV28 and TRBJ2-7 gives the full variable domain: DVKVTQSSRYLVKRTGEKVFLECVQDMDHENMFWYRQDPGLGLRLIYFSYDVKMKEKGDIPEGYSVSREKKERFSLILESASTNQTSMYLCVSSGTASYEQYFGPGTRLTVT.

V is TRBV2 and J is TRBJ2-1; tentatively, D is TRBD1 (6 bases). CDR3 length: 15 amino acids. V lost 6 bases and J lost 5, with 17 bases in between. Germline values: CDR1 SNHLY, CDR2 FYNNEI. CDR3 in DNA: TGTGCCAGCAGACACCGGGACACACCAAACAATGAGCAGTTCTTC. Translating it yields CASRHRDTPNNEQFF.